The 17 T cell receptor beta chains presented below share a single source sample, sequenced in a study of CD8+ T cells in alopecia areata. RNA was isolated and reverse transcribed to cDNA, the sequencing template. The data were produced by immunoSEQ multiplex PCR, yet TCRdb's version contains in-frame clones alone and is incomplete. Altogether 170,000 or so clones are present, about 60% being singletons, with the ten largest covering over 12%. The sample consisted of CD4+ T cells sorted from blood, taken at week 0. These receptors were obtained from a human donor with alopecia areata.

The chain is built from TRBV7-9 and TRBJ1-4; TRBD1 might be the D (6 bases). Trimming left V 5 bases short and J 5 bases short, with 18 bases between. The CDR3 length is 16 residues. Germline CDR1 and CDR2: SEHNR and FQNEAQ (reference sequence). This chain's CDR3 is CASSRNRGGLNEKLFF. For the CDR3, the DNA is TGTGCCAGCAGCAGAAACCGGGGGGGCCTAAATGAAAAACTGTTTTTT.

The gene calls are TRBV29-1 and TRBJ1-1; 8 bases fit TRBD1. The J segment lost 11 bases and the V segment lost 2 bases, leaving 10 bases of the junction unmatched. CDR1 is SQVTM and CDR2 is ANQGSEA in the germline V gene. The CDR3 spans 13 residues. The DNA for the CDR3 is TGCAGCGTTGAATATGCCGCAGGGGGCCAGGCTTTCTTT. Translation: CSVEYAAGGQAFF.

The chain recombines TRBV5-1 with TRBJ2-1; possible D gene TRBD2, 6 bases. The CDR3 runs 17 residues. Trimming removed 0 bases at V and 0 bases at J, with 13 bases between. Germline CDR1 SGHRS, CDR2 YFSETQ. CDR3 in amino acids: CASSLAASVLSYNEQFF. CDR3 DNA sequence: TGCGCCAGCAGCTTGGCCGCTAGCGTACTCTCCTACAATGAGCAGTTCTTC.

As regards this clone: Other nucleotide sequences in the sample specify the same CDR3. The V and J genes are TRBV30 and TRBJ2-2; tentatively, D is TRBD2 (5 bases). CDR3 length: 13 amino acids. The V and J ends lost 0 bases and 5 bases respectively, with 7 bases between them. CDR1 is GTSNPN, CDR2 SVGIG, per germline (reference sequence). DNA of the CDR3: TGTGCCTGGAGTGTACGGGGAACCGGGGAGCTGTTTTTT. This gives the protein CAWSVRGTGELFF.

Note on this clone: At the DNA level, this CDR3 is encoded by other sequences in the same sample as well. The rearrangement uses TRBV30 and TRBJ2-3, with D perhaps matching TRBD2 (6 bases). CDR1 and CDR2 from the germline V gene are GTSNPN and SVGIG (reference sequence). The length of the CDR3 is 12 residues. V gave up 3 bases and J gave up 6 bases, with 10 bases separating them. The CDR3 region has the DNA TGTGCCTGGAGCGGGGGTGCGGATACGCAGTATTTT. It yields the protein CAWSGGADTQYF.

This clone was seen more than once but under ten times. V gene TRBV30 combines with J gene TRBJ2-2; D may correspond to TRBD1 or TRBD2 (5 bases each). V lost 2 bases and J lost 3, with 13 bases in between. The CDR3 loop spans 15 amino acids. CDR1 is GTSNPN, CDR2 SVGIG, per germline (reference sequence). CDR3: CAWSPGAIYTGELFF. The CDR3 DNA reads TGTGCCTGGAGTCCCGGGGCGATATACACCGGGGAGCTGTTTTTT.

CDR3 sequence (DNA): TGTGCCAGCAGTGAAGAGGGCAATCAGCCCCAGCATTTT. This codes for CASSEEGNQPQHF. The chain combines TRBV6-1 with TRBJ1-5; D gene uncertain. CDR1 is MNHNS, CDR2 SASEGT, per germline. The CDR3 spans 13 residues. The germline V and J ends were trimmed by 1 base and 2 bases, with 3 bases remaining between them.

This clone was picked up a small number of times. The chain is built from TRBV11-2 and TRBJ2-5; D ambiguous. V lost 1 base to trimming and J lost 1 base, with 4 bases between them. This CDR3 is built from 13 residues. Germline V gene lookup returns CDR1 SGHAT and CDR2 FQNNGV. CDR3 coding DNA: TGTGCCAGCAGCTTAGGTCCCCAAGAGACCCAGTACTTC. Translating it yields CASSLGPQETQYF.

This chain uses TRBV7-2 with TRBJ2-4; 10 bases line up with TRBD2. Germline V gene sequence: CDR1 SGHTA, CDR2 FQGNSA. The ends lost 5 bases at V and 0 bases at J; junction bases unmatched: 4. The CDR3 is 16 residues long. The CDR3 nucleotides are TGTGCCAGCAGCAATAGCGGGGGGCTAGCCAAAAACATTCAGTACTTC. Protein: CASSNSGGLAKNIQYF.

The chain is built from TRBV30 and TRBJ2-5, with 8 bases identical to TRBD2. CDR1 GTSNPN and CDR2 SVGIG come from the germline V gene (reference sequence). V was pared by 4 bases and J by 5 bases, with 9 bases of the junction left unmatched. The CDR3 extends over 14 amino acids. The CDR3 loop is CAWTRTSSIETQYF. The CDR3 bases are TGTGCCTGGACCCGGACTAGCTCGATCGAGACCCAGTACTTC.

The CDR3 loop is CASSQSISDRAAYEQYF. CDR3 bases: TGCGCCAGCAGTCAATCTATCTCGGACAGGGCGGCCTACGAGCAGTACTTC. The chain has TRBV23-1 and TRBJ2-7, with 8 bases fitting TRBD1. TRBV23-1 is labeled an ORF, and its function is uncertain. The CDR3 runs 17 residues. The V segment lost 0 bases and the J segment 2 bases; nucleotides outside the gene matches: 9.

This clone was picked up a small number of times. This chain uses TRBV30 with TRBJ2-7; TRBD1 matches 7 bases. This CDR3 has 14 residues. Trimming took 1 base from V and 3 from J; bases not matched to a gene: 6. Germline V lookup: CDR1 GTSNPN, CDR2 SVGIG (reference sequence). CDR3 protein: CAWSATGAGYEQYF. CDR3 DNA: TGTGCCTGGAGTGCCACAGGGGCTGGCTACGAGCAGTACTTC.

The chain couples TRBV15 to TRBJ1-2; tentative D call: TRBD1 (5 bases). The CDR3 is made up of 15 amino acids. V lost 0 bases to trimming and J lost 4 bases, with 12 bases between them. Germline CDR1 LNHNV, CDR2 YYDKDF (reference sequence). The CDR3 DNA follows: TGTGCCACCAGCAGAGATAGGGGACGGACCTATGGCTACACCTTC. It codes for CATSRDRGRTYGYTF.

J is TRBJ2-7 and V is TRBV6-5; no firm D call. CDR1 is MNHEY and CDR2 is SVGAGI in the germline V gene. The CDR3 loop spans 13 amino acids. V was clipped by 4 bases and J by 5 bases, with 12 bases between them. The CDR3 DNA reads TGTGCCAGCAGTTTTCCCGGGTCCCACGAGCAGTACTTC. It yields the protein CASSFPGSHEQYF.

This chain uses TRBV29-1 with TRBJ2-7, with 7 positions matching TRBD2. Germline V CDR1 and CDR2: SQVTM, ANQGSEA. The V segment lost 4 bases and the J segment 4 bases; nucleotides outside the gene matches: 4. The CDR3 is made up of 12 amino acids. The CDR3 region is CSVGEGLYEQYF. In DNA, the CDR3 is TGCAGCGTTGGGGAGGGGCTATACGAGCAGTACTTC.

This chain uses TRBV6-6 with TRBJ2-7; perhaps D is TRBD1 or TRBD2 (5 bases each). The V end was cut by 5 bases, the J end by 5 bases, with 13 bases between. CDR1 and CDR2 (germline): MNHNY, SVGAGI (reference sequence). The CDR3 runs 13 residues. CDR3 sequence: CASSAPGTHEQYF. CDR3 DNA sequence: TGTGCCAGCAGTGCCCCGGGGACCCACGAGCAGTACTTC.

This sequence joins TRBV5-1 and TRBJ2-2; D gene ambiguous. The CDR3 is made up of 13 amino acids. The germline V and J ends were trimmed by 4 bases and 1 base, with 5 bases remaining between them. From germline, CDR1 is SGHRS and CDR2 YFSETQ. The CDR3 sequence: CASSRGNTGELFF. CDR3 nucleotides: TGCGCCAGCAGCCGAGGGAACACCGGGGAGCTGTTTTTT.